The entry below gives a single TCR beta chain sequence along with its context. From germline, CDR1 is SGHNT and CDR2 YENEEA. V was pared by 0 bases and J by 0 bases, with 12 bases between. The CDR3 runs to 17 residues. Libraries were prepared by immunoSEQ multiplex PCR; TCRdb keeps only in-frame clonotypes and omits some of them. The repertoire holds more than 95,000 clones, with approximately 80% as singletons. The data are from a study of blood T cell repertoires in COVID-19. At the level of the study: COVID-19 samples collected from the United States, Italy and Spain covered acute and convalescent phases.

The receptor was derived from a man in his fifties or sixties with acute or convalescent COVID-19. V and J are TRBV11-3 and TRBJ1-3; D ambiguous. Sequences were obtained from peripheral blood. Here the CDR3 DNA reads TGTGCCAGCAGCTTAGAACTGGAGAACCACTCTGGAAACACCATATATTTT. It encodes CASSLELENHSGNTIYF.